The sequence of this TCR beta chain was determined in a study of cytomegalovirus exposure and HLA in healthy donors. Amplification used 60 Vbeta primers and 13 Jbeta primers. Data came from immunoSEQ multiplex PCR; TCRdb stores just in-frame clones and leaves some out. Seen here are 150,000 to 200,000 clones, about four fifths observed once, and the top ten hold around 4.8%. Findings and caveats of the study: A later analysis associated 15,000 or so TCR beta sequences with HLA alleles at a 0.05 false discovery rate. The study listed approximately 160 cytomegalovirus-associated TCR beta chains.

V shed 8 bases and J shed 5 bases, with 24 bases lying between them. The CDR3 is 16 residues long. Healthy bone marrow donors made up the cohort. About this clone: Its antigen is unidentified.

The rearrangement links TRBV23-1 to TRBJ2-5, with D maybe TRBD1 (5 bases). TRBV23-1 is classed as an ORF, of uncertain function. Sequencing was carried out using PBMCs. The TCR was taken from a man between 18 and 29 years old in good health and CMV-seronegative. The CDR3 coding sequence is TGCGCCAGCGGTCCCAGGGCAGGGCTTTCGTGGGAGACCCAGTACTTC. It codes for CASGPRAGLSWETQYF.